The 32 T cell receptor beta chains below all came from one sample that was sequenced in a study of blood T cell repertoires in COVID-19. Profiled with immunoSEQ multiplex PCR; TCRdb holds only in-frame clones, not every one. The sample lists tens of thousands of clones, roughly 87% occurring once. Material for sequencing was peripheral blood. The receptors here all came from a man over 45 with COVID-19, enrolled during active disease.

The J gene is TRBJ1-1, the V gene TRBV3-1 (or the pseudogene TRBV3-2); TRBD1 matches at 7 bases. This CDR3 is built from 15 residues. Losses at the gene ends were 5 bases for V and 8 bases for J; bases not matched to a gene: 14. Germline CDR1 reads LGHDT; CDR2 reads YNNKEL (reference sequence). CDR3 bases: TGTGCCAGCAGCTCCCGTTCCCAGGGGGAATCGGAAGCTTTCTTT. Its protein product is CASSSRSQGESEAFF.

The DNA for the CDR3 is TGTGCCAGCAGCTTAGACCGGGGTTTTTCAGAGACCCAGTACTTC. This sequence encodes CASSLDRGFSETQYF. The chain joins TRBV5-4 to TRBJ2-5, with D possibly TRBD2 on 5 matching bases. The germline V gene encodes CDR1 SGHNT and CDR2 YYREEE (reference sequence). Between the trimmed V and J ends, which lost 2 bases and 4 bases, there was a span of 15 bases. This CDR3 region has 15 residues.

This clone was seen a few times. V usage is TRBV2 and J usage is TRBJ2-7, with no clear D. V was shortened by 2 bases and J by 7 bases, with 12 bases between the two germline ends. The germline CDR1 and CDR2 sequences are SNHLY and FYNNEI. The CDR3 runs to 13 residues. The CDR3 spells CASSERVLREQYF. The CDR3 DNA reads TGTGCCAGCAGTGAACGGGTGCTTCGGGAGCAGTACTTC.

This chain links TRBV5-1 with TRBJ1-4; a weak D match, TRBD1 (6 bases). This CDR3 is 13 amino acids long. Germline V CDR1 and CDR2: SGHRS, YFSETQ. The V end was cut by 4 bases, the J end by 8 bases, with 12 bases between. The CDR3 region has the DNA TGCGCCAGCAGCCATAGAAGGGGGGAAAAACTGTTTTTT. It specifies CASSHRRGEKLFF. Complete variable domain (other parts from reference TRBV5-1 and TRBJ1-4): KAGVTQTPRYLIKTRGQQVTLSCSPISGHRSVSWYQQTPGQGLQFLFEYFSETQRNKGNFPGRFSGRQFSNSRSEMNVSTLELGDSALYLCASSHRRGEKLFFGSGTQLSVL.

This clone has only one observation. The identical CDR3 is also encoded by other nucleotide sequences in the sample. The CDR3 nucleotides are TGTGCCAGCTCACCACCGGGCAGGGGCGCGTACGAGCAGTACTTC. It codes for CASSPPGRGAYEQYF. This rearrangement joins TRBV18 to TRBJ2-7; D is perhaps TRBD1 (6 bases). The CDR3 extends over 15 amino acids. V was trimmed by 0 bases and J by 4 bases, leaving 13 bases between them. Germline V gene sequence: CDR1 KGHSH, CDR2 LQKENI.

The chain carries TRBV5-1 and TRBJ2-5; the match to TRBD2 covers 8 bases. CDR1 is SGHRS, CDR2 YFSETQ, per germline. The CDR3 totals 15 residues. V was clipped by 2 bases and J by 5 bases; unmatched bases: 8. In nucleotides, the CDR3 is TGCGCCAGCAGCTTCTTCGGGAGGGCCCTTGAGACCCAGTACTTC. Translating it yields CASSFFGRALETQYF.

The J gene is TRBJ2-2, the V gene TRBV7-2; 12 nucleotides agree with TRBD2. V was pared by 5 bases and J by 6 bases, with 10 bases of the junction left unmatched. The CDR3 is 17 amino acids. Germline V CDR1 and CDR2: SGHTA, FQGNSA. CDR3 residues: CASSPRLAGEWAGELFF. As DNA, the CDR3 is TGTGCCAGCAGCCCTAGACTAGCGGGAGAATGGGCCGGGGAGCTGTTTTTT.

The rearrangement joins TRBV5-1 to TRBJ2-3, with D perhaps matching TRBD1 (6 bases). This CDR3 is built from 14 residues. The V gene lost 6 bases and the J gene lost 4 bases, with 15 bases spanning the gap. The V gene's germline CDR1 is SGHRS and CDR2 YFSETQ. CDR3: CASTDQPGADTQYF. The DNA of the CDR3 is TGCGCCAGCACCGACCAACCAGGGGCAGATACGCAGTATTTT.

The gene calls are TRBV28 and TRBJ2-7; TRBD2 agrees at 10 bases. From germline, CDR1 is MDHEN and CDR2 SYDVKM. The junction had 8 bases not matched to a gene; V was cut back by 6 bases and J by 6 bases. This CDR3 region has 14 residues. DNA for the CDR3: TGTGCCAGCAGCTCGAATCTAGCGGGAGTCGAGCAGTACTTC. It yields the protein CASSSNLAGVEQYF.

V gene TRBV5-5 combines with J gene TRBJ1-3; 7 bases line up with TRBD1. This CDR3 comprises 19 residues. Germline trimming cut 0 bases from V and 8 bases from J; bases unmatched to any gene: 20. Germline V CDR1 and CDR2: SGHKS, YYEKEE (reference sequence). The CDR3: CASSLAGGVLRQGRDTIYF. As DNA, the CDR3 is TGTGCCAGCAGCTTGGCCGGAGGAGTTCTTCGACAGGGCCGAGACACCATATATTTT.

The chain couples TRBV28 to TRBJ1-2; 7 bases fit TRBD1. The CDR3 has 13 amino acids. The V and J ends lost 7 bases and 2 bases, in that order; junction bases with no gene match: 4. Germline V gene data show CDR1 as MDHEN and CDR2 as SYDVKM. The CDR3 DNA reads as TGTGCCAGCATTTCGACAGGGAACTATGGCTACACCTTC. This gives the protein CASISTGNYGYTF.

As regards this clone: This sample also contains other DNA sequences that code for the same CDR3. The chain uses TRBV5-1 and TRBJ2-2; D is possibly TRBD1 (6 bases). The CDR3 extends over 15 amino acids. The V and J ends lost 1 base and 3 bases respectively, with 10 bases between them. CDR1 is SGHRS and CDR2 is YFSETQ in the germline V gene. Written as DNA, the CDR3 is TGCGCCAGCAGCTTGACTGGGGGCTACACCGGGGAGCTGTTTTTT. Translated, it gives CASSLTGGYTGELFF.

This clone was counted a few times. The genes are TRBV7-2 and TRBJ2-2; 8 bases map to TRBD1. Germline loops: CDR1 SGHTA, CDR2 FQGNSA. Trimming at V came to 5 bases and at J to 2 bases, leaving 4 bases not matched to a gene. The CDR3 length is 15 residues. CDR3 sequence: CASSRTGLNTGELFF. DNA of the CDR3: TGTGCCAGCAGCCGGACAGGGCTAAACACCGGGGAGCTGTTTTTT. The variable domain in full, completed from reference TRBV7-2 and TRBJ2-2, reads GAGVSQSPSNKVTEKGKDVELRCDPISGHTALYWYRQSLGQGLEFLIYFQGNSAPDKSGLPSDRFSAERTGGSVSTLTIQRTQQEDSAVYLCASSRTGLNTGELFFGEGSRLTVL.

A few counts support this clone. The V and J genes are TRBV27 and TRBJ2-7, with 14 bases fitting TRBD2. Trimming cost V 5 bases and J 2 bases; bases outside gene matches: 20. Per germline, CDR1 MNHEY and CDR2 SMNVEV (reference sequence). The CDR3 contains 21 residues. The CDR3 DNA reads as TGTGCCAGCAGTATTAAGGGGGAACGGACTAGCGGGGGGCCCAGGGCCTACGAGCAGTACTTC. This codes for CASSIKGERTSGGPRAYEQYF.

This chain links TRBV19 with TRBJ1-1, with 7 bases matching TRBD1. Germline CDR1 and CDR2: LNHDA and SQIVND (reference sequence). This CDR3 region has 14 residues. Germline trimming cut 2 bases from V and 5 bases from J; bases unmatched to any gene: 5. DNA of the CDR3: TGTGCCAGTAGTATACGTGGGACAGATACTGAAGCTTTCTTT. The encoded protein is CASSIRGTDTEAFF.

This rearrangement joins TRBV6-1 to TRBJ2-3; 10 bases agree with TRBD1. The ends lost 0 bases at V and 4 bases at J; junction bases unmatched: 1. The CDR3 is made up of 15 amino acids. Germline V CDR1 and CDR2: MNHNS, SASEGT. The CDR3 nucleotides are TGTGCCAGCAGTGAAGCAGGGACAGGGGCAGATACGCAGTATTTT. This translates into CASSEAGTGADTQYF.

For the CDR3, the DNA is TGTGCCAGCAGCTTAGGGACAGGGGTAGGAGGCTACACCTTC. This translates into CASSLGTGVGGYTF. V and J are TRBV7-2 and TRBJ1-2; 9 nucleotides match TRBD1. Germline V lookup: CDR1 SGHTA, CDR2 FQGNSA. This CDR3 has 14 amino acids. V shed 1 base, J shed 8 bases, and the junction held 5 bases outside the gene matches.

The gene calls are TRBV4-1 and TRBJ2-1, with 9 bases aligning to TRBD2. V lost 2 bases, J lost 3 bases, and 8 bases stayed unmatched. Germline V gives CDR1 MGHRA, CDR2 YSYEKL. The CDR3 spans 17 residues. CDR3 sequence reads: CASSQTLAGLVYNEQFF. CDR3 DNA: TGCGCCAGCAGCCAAACACTAGCGGGCCTGGTCTACAATGAGCAGTTCTTC.

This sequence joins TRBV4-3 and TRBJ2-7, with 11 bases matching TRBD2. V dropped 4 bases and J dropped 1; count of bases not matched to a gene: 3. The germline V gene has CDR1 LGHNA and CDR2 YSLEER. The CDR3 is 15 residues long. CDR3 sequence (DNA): TGCGCCAGCAGCCTGTTAGCGGGAGGGTCCTACGAGCAGTACTTC. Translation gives CASSLLAGGSYEQYF.

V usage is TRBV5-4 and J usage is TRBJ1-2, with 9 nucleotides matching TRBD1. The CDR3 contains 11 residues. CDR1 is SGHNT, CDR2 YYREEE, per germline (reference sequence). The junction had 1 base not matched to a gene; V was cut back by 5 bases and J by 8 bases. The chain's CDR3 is CASRGQGGYTF. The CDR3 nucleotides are TGTGCCAGCAGGGGACAGGGAGGCTACACCTTC.

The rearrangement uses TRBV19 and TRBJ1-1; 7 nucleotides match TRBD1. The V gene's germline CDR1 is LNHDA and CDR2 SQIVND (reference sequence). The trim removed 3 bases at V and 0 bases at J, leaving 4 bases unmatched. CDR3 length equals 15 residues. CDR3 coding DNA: TGTGCCAGTAGTATCCCCGGGACAGTGAACACTGAAGCTTTCTTT. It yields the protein CASSIPGTVNTEAFF.

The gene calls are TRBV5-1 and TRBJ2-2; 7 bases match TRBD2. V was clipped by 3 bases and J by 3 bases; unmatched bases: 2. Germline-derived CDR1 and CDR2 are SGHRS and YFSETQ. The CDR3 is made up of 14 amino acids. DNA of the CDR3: TGCGCCAGCAGCTCCGGACTAGACACCGGGGAGCTGTTTTTT. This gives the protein CASSSGLDTGELFF.

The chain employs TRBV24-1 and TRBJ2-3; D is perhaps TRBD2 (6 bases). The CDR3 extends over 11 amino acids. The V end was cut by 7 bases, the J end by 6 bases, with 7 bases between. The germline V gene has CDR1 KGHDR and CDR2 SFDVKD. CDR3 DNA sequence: TGTGCCACCAGGGAGGGGGATACGCAGTATTTT. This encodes CATREGDTQYF.

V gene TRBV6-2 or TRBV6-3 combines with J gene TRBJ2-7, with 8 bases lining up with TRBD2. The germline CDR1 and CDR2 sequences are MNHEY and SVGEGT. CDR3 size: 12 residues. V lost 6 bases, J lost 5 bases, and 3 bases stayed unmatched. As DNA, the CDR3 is TGTGCCAGCAGCGGGAGGGCGGACGAGCAGTACTTC. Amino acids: CASSGRADEQYF.

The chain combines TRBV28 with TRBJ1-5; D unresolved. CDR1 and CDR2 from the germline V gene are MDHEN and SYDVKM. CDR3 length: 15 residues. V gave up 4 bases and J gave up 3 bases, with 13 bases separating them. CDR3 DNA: TGTGCCAGCAGTTCCCCCGGGGTGCCCAATCAGCCCCAGCATTTT. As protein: CASSSPGVPNQPQHF.

CDR3 sequence (DNA): TGCGCCAGCCACCCAGGAGGAGGGTCCTACGAGCAGTACTTC. Protein product: CASHPGGGSYEQYF. This chain links TRBV5-1 with TRBJ2-7; D possibly corresponds to TRBD2 (6 bases). V lost 7 bases and J 1 base, leaving 15 bases between the germline ends. CDR1 and CDR2 (germline): SGHRS, YFSETQ. This CDR3 comprises 14 residues.

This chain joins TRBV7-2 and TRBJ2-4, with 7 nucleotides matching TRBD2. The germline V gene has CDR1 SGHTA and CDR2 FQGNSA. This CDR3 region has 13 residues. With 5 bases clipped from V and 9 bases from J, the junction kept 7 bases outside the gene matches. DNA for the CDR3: TGTGCCAGCAGCCACTCCGCTAGCGGCATTCAGTACTTC. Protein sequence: CASSHSASGIQYF.

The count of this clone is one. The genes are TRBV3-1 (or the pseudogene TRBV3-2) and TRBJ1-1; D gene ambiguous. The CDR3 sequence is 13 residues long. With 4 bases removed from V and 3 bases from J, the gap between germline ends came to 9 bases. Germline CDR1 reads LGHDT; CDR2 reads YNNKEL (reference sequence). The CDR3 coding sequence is TGTGCCAGCAGCCGCAATCGGGACACTGAAGCTTTCTTT. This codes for CASSRNRDTEAFF.

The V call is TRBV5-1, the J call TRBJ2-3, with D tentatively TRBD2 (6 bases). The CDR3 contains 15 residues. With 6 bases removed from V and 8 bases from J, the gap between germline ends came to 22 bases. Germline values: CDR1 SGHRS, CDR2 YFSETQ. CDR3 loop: CASNPAGFFGSTQYF. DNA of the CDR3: TGCGCCAGCAACCCAGCCGGGTTCTTCGGGAGTACGCAGTATTTT.

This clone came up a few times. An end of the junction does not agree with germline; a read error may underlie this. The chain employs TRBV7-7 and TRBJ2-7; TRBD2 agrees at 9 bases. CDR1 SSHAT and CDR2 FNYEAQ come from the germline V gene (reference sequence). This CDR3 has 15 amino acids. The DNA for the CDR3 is TGTGCTAGCAGCTTAGCAGCGGGAGGTTCCTACGAGCAGTACTTC. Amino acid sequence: CASSLAAGGSYEQYF.

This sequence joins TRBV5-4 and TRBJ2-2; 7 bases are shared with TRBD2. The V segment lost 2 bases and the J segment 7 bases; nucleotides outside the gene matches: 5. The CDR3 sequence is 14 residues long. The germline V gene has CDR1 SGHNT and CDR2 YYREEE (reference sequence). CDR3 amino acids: CASSFGSGGGELFF. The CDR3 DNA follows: TGTGCCAGCAGCTTTGGTTCGGGGGGCGGGGAGCTGTTTTTT.

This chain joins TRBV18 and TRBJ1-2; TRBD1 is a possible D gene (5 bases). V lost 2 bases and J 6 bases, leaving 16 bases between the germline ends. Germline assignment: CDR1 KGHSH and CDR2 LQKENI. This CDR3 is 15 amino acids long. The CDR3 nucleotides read TGTGCCAGCTCACCAAAGGCAGGTGGAGGGGATGGCTACACCTTC. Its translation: CASSPKAGGGDGYTF.